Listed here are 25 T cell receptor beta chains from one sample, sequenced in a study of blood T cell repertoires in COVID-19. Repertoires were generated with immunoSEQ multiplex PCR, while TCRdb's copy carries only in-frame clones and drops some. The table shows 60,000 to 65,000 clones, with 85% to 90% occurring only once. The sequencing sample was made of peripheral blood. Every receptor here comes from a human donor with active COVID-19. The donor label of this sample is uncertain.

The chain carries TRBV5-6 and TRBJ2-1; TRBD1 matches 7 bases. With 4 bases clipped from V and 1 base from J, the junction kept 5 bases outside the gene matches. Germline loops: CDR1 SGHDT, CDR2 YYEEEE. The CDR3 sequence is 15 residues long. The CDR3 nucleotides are TGTGCCAGCAGCGTAGACAGGGATTCCTACAATGAGCAGTTCTTC. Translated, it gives CASSVDRDSYNEQFF.

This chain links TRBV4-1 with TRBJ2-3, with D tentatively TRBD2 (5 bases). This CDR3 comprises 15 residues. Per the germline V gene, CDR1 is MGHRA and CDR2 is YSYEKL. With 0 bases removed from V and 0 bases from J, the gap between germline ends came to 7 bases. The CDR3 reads CASSQERVSTDTQYF. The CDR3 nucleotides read TGCGCCAGCAGCCAAGAGAGGGTTAGCACAGATACGCAGTATTTT.

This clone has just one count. The CDR3 sequence is CASSQETNEGRGTWTGTYGYTF. The CDR3 bases are TGCGCCAGCAGCCAAGAAACGAACGAGGGCAGGGGGACCTGGACGGGCACCTATGGCTACACCTTC. The chain has TRBV4-1 and TRBJ1-2; 7 bases line up with TRBD1. The germline V gene encodes CDR1 MGHRA and CDR2 YSYEKL. The CDR3 runs 22 residues. The ends lost 0 bases at V and 4 bases at J; junction bases unmatched: 26.

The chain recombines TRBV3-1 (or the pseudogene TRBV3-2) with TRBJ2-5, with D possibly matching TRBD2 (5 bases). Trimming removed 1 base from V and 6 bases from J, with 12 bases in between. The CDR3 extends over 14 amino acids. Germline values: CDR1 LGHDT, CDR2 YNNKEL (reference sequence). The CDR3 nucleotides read TGTGCCAGCAGCCAAGCGAACGGGAAACAGACCCAGTACTTC. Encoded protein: CASSQANGKQTQYF.

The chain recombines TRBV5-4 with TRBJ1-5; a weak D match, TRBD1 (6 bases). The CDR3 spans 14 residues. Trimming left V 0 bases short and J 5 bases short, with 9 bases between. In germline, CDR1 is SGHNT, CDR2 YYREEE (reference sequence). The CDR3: CASSLEGGDQPQHF. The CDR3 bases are TGTGCCAGCAGCTTGGAGGGGGGGGATCAGCCCCAGCATTTT.

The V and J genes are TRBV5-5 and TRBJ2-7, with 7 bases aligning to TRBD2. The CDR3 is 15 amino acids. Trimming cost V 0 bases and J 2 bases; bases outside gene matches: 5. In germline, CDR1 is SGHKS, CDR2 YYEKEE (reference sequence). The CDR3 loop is CASSLEPSGPYEQYF. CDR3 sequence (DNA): TGTGCCAGCAGCTTGGAACCTAGCGGACCCTACGAGCAGTACTTC.

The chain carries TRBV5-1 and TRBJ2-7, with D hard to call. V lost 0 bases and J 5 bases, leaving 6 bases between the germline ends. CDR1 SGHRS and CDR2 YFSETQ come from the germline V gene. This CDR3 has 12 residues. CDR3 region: CASSLDRDEQYF. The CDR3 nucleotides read TGCGCCAGCAGCTTGGATCGGGACGAGCAGTACTTC.

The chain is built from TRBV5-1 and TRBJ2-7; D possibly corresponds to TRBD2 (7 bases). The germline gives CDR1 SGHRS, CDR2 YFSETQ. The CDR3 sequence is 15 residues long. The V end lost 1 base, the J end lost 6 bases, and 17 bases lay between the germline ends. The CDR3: CASSLWEGETVEQYF. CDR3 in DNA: TGCGCCAGCAGCTTGTGGGAGGGGGAGACCGTCGAGCAGTACTTC.

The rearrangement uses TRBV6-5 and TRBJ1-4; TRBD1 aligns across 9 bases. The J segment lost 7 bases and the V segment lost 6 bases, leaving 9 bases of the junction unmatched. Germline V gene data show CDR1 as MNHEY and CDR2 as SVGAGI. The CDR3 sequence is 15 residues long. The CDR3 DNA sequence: TGTGCCAGCAGCCCGGCGGGGACAGGGCGTGAAAAACTGTTTTTT. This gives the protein CASSPAGTGREKLFF.

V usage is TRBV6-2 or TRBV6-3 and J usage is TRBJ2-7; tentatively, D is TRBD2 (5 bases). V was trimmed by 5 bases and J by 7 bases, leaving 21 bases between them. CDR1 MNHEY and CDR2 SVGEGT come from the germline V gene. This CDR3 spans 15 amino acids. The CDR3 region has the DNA TGTGCCAGCAGTCCAGAGGTTCAAGGCTGGACTGAGCAGTACTTC. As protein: CASSPEVQGWTEQYF.

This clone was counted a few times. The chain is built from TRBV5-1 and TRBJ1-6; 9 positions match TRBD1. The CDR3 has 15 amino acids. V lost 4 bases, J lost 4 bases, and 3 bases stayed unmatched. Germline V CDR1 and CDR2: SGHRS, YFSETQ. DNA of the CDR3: TGCGCCAGCAGCCGGGACAGGGTGTATAATTCACCCCTCCACTTT. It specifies CASSRDRVYNSPLHF.

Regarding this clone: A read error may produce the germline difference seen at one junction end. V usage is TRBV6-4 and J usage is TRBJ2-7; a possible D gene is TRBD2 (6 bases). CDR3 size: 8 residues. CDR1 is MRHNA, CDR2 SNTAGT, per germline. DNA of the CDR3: TGTGCCAGCAGTAGACTAGTTTTC. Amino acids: CASSRLVF.

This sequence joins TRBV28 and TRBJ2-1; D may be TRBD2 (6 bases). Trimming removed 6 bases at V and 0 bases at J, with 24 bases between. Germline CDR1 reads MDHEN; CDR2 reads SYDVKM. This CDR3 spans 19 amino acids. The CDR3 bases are TGTGCCAGCAGCCGTTCCCCCCGGAGGGCCTCAAACTCCTACAATGAGCAGTTCTTC. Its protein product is CASSRSPRRASNSYNEQFF. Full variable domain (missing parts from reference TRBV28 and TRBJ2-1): DVKVTQSSRYLVKRTGEKVFLECVQDMDHENMFWYRQDPGLGLRLIYFSYDVKMKEKGDIPEGYSVSREKKERFSLILESASTNQTSMYLCASSRSPRRASNSYNEQFFGPGTRLTVL.

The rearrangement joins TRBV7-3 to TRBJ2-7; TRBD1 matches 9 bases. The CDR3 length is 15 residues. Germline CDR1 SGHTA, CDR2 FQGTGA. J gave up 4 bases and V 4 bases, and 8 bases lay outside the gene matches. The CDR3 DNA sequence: TGTGCCAGCAGCTCGACAGGGGGAGACGCATACGAGCAGTACTTC. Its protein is CASSSTGGDAYEQYF. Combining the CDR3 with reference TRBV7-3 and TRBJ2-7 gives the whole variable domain GAGVSQTPSNKVTEKGKYVELRCDPISGHTALYWYRQSLGQGPEFLIYFQGTGAADDSGLPNDRFFAVRPEGSVSTLKIQRTERGDSAVYLCASSSTGGDAYEQYFGPGTRLTVT.

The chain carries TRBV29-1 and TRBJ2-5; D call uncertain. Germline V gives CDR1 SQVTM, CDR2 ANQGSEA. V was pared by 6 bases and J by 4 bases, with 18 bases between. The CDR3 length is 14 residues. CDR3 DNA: TGCAGCGTGTCCTTGGGCAGGATGGGAGAGACCCAGTACTTC. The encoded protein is CSVSLGRMGETQYF. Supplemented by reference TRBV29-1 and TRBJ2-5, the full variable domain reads SAVISQKPSRDICQRGTSLTIQCQVDSQVTMMFWYRQQPGQSLTLIATANQGSEATYESGFVIDKFPISRPNLTFSTLTVSNMSPEDSSIYLCSVSLGRMGETQYFGPGTRLLVL.

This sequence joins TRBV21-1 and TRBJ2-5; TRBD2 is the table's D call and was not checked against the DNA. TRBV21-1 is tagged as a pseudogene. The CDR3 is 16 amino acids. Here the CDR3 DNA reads TGTGCCAGCAGCAAAGAAGGAGCGGGGTGGGAAGAGACCCAGTACTTC. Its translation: CASSKEGAGWEETQYF.

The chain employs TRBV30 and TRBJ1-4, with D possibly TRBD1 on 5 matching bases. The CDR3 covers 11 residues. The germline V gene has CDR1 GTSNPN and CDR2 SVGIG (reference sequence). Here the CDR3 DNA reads TGTGGGGGGGCAACTAATGAAAAACTGTTTTTT. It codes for CGGATNEKLFF.

CDR3 nucleotides: TGCGCCAGCAGCTTGGGCAGTGATGAAAAACTGTTTTTT. Protein sequence: CASSLGSDEKLFF. The chain joins TRBV5-1 to TRBJ1-4; D unclear. Trimming left V 0 bases short and J 6 bases short, with 6 bases between. Germline V lookup: CDR1 SGHRS, CDR2 YFSETQ. The CDR3 has 13 amino acids. Complete variable domain (other parts from reference TRBV5-1 and TRBJ1-4): KAGVTQTPRYLIKTRGQQVTLSCSPISGHRSVSWYQQTPGQGLQFLFEYFSETQRNKGNFPGRFSGRQFSNSRSEMNVSTLELGDSALYLCASSLGSDEKLFFGSGTQLSVL.

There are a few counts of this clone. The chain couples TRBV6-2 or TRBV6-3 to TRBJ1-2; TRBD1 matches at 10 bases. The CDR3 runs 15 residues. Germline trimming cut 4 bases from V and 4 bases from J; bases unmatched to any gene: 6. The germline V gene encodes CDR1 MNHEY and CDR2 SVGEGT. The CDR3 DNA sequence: TGTGCCAGCAGTTCCCCGACAGGGGGCTCCTATGGCTACACCTTC. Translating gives CASSSPTGGSYGYTF.

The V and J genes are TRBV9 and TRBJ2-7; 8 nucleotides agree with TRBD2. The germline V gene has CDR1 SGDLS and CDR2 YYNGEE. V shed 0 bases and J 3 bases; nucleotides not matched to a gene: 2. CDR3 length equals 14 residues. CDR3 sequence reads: CASSVAAGGYEQYF. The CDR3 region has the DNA TGTGCCAGCAGCGTAGCGGCGGGGGGCTACGAGCAGTACTTC.

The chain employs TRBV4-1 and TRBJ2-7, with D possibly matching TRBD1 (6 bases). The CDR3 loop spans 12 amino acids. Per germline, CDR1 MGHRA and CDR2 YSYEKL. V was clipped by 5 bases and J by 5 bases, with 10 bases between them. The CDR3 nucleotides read TGCGCCAGCAGCACAGGGTCCGACGAGCAGTACTTC. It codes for CASSTGSDEQYF.

CDR3 DNA: TGCAGCGTTGGAACAACCAAAGAGCAGTACTTC. It translates to CSVGTTKEQYF. V gene TRBV29-1 combines with J gene TRBJ2-7; D uncertain. The CDR3 contains 11 residues. V gave up 4 bases and J gave up 7 bases, with 11 bases separating them. Germline loops: CDR1 SQVTM, CDR2 ANQGSEA.

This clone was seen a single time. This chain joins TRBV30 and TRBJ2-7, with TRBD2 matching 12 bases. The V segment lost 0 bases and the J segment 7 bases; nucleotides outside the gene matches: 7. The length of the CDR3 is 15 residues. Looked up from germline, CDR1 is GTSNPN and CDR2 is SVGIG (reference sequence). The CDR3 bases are TGTGCCTGGAGTGTAGGACTAGCGGGGTTGGGAGAGCAGTACTTC. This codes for CAWSVGLAGLGEQYF.

CDR3 loop: CASSFGQGSNYGYTF. Written as DNA, the CDR3 is TGTGCCAGCAGCTTTGGACAGGGGTCTAACTATGGCTACACCTTC. The V call is TRBV5-4, the J call TRBJ1-2, with 9 nucleotides matching TRBD1. CDR3 length: 15 amino acids. With 2 bases clipped from V and 0 bases from J, the junction kept 2 bases outside the gene matches. The V gene's germline CDR1 is SGHNT and CDR2 YYREEE (reference sequence).

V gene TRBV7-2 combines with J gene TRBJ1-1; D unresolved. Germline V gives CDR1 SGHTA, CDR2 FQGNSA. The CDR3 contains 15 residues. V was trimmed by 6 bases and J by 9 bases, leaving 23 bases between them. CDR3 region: CASSEGSGSVVKAFF. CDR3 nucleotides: TGTGCCAGCAGTGAAGGGTCGGGGTCGGTGGTAAAAGCTTTCTTT.